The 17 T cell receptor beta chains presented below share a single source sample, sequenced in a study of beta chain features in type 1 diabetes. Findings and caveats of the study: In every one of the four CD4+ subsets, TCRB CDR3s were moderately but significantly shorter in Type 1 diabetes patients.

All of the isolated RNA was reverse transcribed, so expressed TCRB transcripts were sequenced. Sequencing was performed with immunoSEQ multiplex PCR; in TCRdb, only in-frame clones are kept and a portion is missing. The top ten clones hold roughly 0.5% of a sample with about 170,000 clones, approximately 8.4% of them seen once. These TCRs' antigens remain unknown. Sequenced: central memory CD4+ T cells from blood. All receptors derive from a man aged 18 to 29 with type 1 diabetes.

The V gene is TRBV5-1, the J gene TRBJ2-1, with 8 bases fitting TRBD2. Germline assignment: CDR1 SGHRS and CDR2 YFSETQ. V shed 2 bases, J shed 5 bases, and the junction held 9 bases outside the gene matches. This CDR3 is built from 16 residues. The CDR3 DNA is TGCGCCAGCAGCTTCCTAGCCAGCGGGAGCAACAATGAGCAGTTCTTC. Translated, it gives CASSFLASGSNNEQFF.

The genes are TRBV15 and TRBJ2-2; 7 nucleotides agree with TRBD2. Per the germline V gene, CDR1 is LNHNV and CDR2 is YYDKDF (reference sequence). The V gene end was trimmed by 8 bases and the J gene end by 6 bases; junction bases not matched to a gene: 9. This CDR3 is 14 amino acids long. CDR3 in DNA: TGTGCCACCCGGGGAGCGGGACGGTCCGGGGAGCTGTTTTTT. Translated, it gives CATRGAGRSGELFF.

Here the CDR3 DNA reads TGTGCCAGCAGCTTAGCGCCCCTAATCCCAGAGACCCAGTACTTC. This gives the protein CASSLAPLIPETQYF. This sequence joins TRBV7-2 and TRBJ2-5; D gene ambiguous. CDR3 length equals 15 residues. Germline-derived CDR1 and CDR2 are SGHTA and FQGNSA. Trimming took 0 bases from V and 4 from J, leaving 12 bases between them.

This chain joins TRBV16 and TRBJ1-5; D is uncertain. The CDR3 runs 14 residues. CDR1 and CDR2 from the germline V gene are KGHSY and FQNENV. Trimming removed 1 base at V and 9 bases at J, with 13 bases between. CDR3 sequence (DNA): TGTGCCAGCAGCCAATTTTCCACGGGTGGGCCCCAGCATTTT. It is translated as CASSQFSTGGPQHF. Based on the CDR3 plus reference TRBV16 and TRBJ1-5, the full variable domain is GEEVAQTPKHLVRGEGQKAKLYCAPIKGHSYVFWYQQVLKNEFKFLISFQNENVFDETGMPKERFSAKCLPNSPCSLEIQATKLEDSAVYFCASSQFSTGGPQHFGDGTRLSIL.

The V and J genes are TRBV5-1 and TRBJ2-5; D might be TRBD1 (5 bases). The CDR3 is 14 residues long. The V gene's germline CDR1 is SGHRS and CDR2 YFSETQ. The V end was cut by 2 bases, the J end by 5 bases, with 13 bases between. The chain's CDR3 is CASSFGQGAETQYF. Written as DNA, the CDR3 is TGCGCCAGCAGCTTCGGGCAGGGTGCGGAGACCCAGTACTTC.

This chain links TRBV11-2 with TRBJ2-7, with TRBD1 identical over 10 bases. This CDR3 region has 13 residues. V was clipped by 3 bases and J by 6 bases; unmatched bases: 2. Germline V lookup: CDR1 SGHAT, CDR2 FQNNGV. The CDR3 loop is CASSFGTGAEQYF. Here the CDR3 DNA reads TGTGCCAGCAGCTTTGGGACAGGGGCCGAGCAGTACTTC.

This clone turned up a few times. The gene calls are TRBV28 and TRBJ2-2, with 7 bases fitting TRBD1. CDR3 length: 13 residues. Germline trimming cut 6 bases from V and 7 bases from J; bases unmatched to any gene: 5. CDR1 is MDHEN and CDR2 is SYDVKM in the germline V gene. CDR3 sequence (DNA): TGTGCCAGCAGGGTAGACAGGGACGGGGAGCTGTTTTTT. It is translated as CASRVDRDGELFF.

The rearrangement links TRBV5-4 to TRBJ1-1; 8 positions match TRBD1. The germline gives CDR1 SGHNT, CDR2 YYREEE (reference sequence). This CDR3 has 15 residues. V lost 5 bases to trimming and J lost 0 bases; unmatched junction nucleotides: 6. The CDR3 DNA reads TGTGCCAGCAGGGATGAGGGACAGGTGAACACTGAAGCTTTCTTT. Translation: CASRDEGQVNTEAFF.

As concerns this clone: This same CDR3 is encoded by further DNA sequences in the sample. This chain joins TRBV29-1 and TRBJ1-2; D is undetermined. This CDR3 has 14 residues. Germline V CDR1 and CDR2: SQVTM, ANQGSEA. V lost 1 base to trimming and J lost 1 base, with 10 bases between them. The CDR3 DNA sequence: TGCAGCGTTGAAGGCCGGGGAATTAACTATGGCTACACCTTC. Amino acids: CSVEGRGINYGYTF.

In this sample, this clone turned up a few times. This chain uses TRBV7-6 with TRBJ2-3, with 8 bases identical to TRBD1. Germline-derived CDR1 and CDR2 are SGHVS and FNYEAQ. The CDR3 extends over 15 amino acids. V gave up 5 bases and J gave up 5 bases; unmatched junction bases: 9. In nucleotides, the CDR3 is TGTGCCAGCAGCCGAAGGACAGGGCAAGGAGATACGCAGTATTTT. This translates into CASSRRTGQGDTQYF. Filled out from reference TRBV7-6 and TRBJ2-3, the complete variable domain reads GAGVSQSPRYKVTKRGQDVALRCDPISGHVSLYWYRQALGQGPEFLTYFNYEAQQDKSGLPNDRFSAERPEGSISTLTIQRTEQRDSAMYRCASSRRTGQGDTQYFGPGTRLTVL.

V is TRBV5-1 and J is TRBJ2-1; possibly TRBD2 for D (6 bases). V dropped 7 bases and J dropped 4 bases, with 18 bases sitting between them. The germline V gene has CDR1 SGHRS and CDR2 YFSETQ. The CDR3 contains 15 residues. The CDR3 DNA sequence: TGCGCCAGCCGGGAGACTGCCACCCCTTACAATGAGCAGTTCTTC. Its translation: CASRETATPYNEQFF.

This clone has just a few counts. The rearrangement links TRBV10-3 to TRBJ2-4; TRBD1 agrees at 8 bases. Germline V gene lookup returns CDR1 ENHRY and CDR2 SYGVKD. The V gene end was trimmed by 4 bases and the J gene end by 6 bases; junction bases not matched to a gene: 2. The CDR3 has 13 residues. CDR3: CAISGDRGNIQYF. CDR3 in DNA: TGTGCCATCAGTGGTGACAGGGGAAACATTCAGTACTTC.

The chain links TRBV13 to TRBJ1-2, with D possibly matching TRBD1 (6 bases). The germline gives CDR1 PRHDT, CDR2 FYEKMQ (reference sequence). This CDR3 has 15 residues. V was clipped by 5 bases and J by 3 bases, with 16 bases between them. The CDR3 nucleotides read TGTGCCAGCAGCCGACAGGTTCTCCTTGACTATGGCTACACCTTC. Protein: CASSRQVLLDYGYTF.

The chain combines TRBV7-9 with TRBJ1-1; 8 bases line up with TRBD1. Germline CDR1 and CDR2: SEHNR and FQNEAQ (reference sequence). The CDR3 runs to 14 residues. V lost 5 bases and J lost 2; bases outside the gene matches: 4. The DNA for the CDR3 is TGTGCCAGCAGCAATCAGGGGGCAAACACTGAAGCTTTCTTT. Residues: CASSNQGANTEAFF.

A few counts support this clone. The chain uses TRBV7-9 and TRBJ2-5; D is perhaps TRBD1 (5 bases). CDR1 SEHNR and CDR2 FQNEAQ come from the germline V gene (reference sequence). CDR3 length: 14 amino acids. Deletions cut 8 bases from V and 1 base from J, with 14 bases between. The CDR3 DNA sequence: TGTGCCAGCGGTGGACAATCTTTCCAAGAGACCCAGTACTTC. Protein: CASGGQSFQETQYF.

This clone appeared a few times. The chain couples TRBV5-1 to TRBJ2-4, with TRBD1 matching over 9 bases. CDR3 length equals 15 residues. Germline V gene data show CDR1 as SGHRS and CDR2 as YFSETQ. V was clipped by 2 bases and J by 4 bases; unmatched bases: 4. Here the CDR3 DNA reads TGCGCCAGCAGCTTCTGGGACAGGGAGAAAAACATTCAGTACTTC. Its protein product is CASSFWDREKNIQYF.

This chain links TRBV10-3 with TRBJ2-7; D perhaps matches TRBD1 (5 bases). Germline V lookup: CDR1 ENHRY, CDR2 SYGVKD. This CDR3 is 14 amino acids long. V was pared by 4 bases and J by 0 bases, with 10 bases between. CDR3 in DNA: TGTGCCATCAGTGCGTCGCAGGGCTCCTACGAGCAGTACTTC. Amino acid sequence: CAISASQGSYEQYF.